One TCR beta chain is described in this entry. Its cognate antigen is unknown. The CDR3 length is 14 residues. CDR1 and CDR2 from the germline V gene are SGHVS and FQNEAQ. Trimming removed 6 bases at V and 1 base at J, with 12 bases between. This sample is drawn from a study of blood T cells in healthy people across ages. Findings of the study overall: Older individuals had lower TCR beta diversity per million T cells (the decline was roughly linear). Long-lived donors had more naive CD4+ cells and higher diversity than aged donors.

With a J-beta primer mix and a sample-barcoded 5' primer, a second PCR ran roughly 6 to 11 cycles. TCRdb analysed the 5' RACE reads with MiXCR anew, one entry per CDR3 protein. Of approximately 1,700,000 distinct CDR3 sequences in the sample, 35% to 50% were seen once. This receptor was taken from a human donor in good health. The chain links TRBV7-8 to TRBJ2-5; D is unresolved. Sequencing was performed on blood. The CDR3 is CASSGLPAQETQYF. The CDR3 DNA sequence: TGTGCCAGCAGTGGCCTCCCCGCCCAAGAGACCCAGTACTTC.